The entry below gives a single T cell receptor (beta chain) sequence along with its context. Its target is not known. The data belong to a study of shared clonotypes between healthy human individuals. About the study: CD4 naive and memory got three plates each, CD8 naive two, CD8 memory one. Overall study findings and caveats: Blood was the sole source, and tissue repertoires probably differ.

J was trimmed by 2 bases and V by 0 bases; bases with no gene match: 7. CDR3 length: 16 amino acids. In germline, CDR1 is SQVTM, CDR2 ANQGSEA. TCRdb's table, derived via immunoSEQ multiplex PCR, lists solely in-frame clones and lacks some. The top ten clones hold about 0.13% of a sample with 2.5 million or so clones, around nine tenths of them seen once. The chain is built from TRBV29-1 and TRBJ2-1; 7 nucleotides line up with TRBD2. The sequenced sample consisted of naive CD4+ T cells sorted from blood. The subset here: CD45RA+ positively selected. This TCR derives from a man aged 18 to 29 in good health. The DNA of the CDR3 is TGCAGCGTTGAAGAGGTCCCTAGCGGAACCTACAATGAGCAGTTCTTC. Its translation: CSVEEVPSGTYNEQFF.